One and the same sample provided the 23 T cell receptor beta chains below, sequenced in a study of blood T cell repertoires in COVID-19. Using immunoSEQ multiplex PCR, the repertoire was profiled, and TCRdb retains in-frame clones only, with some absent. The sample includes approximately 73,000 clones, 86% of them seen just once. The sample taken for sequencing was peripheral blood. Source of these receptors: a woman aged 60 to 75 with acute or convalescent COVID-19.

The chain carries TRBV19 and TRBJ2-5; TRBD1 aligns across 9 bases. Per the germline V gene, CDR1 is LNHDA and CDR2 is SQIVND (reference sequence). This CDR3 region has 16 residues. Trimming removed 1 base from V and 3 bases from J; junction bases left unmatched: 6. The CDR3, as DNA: TGTGCCAGTAGTATAGGAGGGACAGGGTCAGAAGAGACCCAGTACTTC. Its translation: CASSIGGTGSEETQYF. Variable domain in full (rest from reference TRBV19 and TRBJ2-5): DGGITQSPKYLFRKEGQNVTLSCEQNLNHDAMYWYRQDPGQGLRLIYYSQIVNDFQKGDIAEGYSVSREKKESFPLTVTSAQKNPTAFYLCASSIGGTGSEETQYFGPGTRLLVL.

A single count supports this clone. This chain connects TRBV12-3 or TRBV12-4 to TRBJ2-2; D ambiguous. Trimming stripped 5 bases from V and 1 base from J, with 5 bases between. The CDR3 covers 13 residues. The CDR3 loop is CASSRLNTGELFF. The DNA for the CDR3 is TGTGCCAGCAGTAGACTGAACACCGGGGAGCTGTTTTTT.

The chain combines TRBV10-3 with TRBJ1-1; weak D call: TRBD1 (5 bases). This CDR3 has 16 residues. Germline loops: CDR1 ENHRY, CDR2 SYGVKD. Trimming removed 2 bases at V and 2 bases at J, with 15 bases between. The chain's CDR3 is CAISEVPGPLNTEAFF. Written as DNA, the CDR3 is TGTGCCATCAGTGAGGTCCCAGGGCCGCTTAACACTGAAGCTTTCTTT.

The CDR3 sequence is CASSYQNQNTEAFF. The CDR3, as DNA: TGTGCCAGCAGCTATCAGAACCAGAACACTGAAGCTTTCTTT. The gene calls are TRBV7-9 and TRBJ1-1; D is ambiguous. Germline V gene lookup returns CDR1 SEHNR and CDR2 FQNEAQ (reference sequence). Trimming cost V 4 bases and J 1 base, with 10 bases left between them. The length of the CDR3 is 14 residues. The whole variable domain, remainder taken from reference TRBV7-9 and TRBJ1-1, is DTGVSQNPRHKITKRGQNVTFRCDPISEHNRLYWYRQTLGQGPEFLTYFQNEAQLEKSRLLSDRFSAERPKGSFSTLEIQRTEQGDSAMYLCASSYQNQNTEAFFGQGTRLTVV.

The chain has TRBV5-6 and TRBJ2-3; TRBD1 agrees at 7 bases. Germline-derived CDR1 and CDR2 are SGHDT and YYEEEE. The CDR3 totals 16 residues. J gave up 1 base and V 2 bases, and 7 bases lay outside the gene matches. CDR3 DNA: TGTGCCAGCAGCTTCAGACAGGGTGGGGGCACAGATACGCAGTATTTT. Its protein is CASSFRQGGGTDTQYF.

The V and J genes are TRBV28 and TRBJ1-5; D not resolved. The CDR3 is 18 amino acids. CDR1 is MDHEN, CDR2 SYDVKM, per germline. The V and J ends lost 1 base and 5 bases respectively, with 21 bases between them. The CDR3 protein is CASSLSEGLGSNDQPQHF. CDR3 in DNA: TGTGCCAGCAGTTTATCGGAGGGATTGGGGTCGAACGATCAGCCCCAGCATTTT.

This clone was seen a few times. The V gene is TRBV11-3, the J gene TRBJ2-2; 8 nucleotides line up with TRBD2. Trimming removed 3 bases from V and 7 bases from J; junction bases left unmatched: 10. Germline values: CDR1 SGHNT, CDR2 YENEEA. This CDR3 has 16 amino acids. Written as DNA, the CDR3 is TGTGCCAGCAGCTTTTCAAGCGGGAGTGTTGGCGGGGAGCTGTTTTTT. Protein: CASSFSSGSVGGELFF.

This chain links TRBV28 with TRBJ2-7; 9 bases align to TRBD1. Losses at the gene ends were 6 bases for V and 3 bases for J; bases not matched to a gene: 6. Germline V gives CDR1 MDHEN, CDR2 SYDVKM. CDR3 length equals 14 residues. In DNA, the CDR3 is TGTGCCAGCAGGGGGGCGGGACAGGGCTACGAGCAGTACTTC. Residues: CASRGAGQGYEQYF.

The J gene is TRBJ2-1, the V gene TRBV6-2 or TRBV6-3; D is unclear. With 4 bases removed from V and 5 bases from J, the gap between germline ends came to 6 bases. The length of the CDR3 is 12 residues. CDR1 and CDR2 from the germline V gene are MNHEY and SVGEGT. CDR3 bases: TGTGCCAGCAGTTTCGTAGACAATGAGCAGTTCTTC. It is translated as CASSFVDNEQFF.

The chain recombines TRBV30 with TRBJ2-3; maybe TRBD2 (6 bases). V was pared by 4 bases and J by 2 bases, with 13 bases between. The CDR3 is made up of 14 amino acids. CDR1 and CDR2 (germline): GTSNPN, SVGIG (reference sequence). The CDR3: CAWKGLRNTDTQYF. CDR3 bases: TGTGCCTGGAAGGGACTTAGGAACACAGATACGCAGTATTTT.

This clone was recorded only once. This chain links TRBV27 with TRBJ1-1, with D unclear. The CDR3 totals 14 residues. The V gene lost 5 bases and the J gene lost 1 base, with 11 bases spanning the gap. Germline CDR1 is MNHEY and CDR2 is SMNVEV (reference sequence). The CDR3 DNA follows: TGTGCCAGCAGTATAAAAGGAGGGAACACTGAAGCTTTCTTT. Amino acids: CASSIKGGNTEAFF.

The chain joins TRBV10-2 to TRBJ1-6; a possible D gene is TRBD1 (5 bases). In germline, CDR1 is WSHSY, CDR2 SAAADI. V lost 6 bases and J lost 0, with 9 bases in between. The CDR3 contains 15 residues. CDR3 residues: CASRTDSSYNSPLHF. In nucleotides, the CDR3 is TGCGCCAGCAGAACAGACAGCTCCTATAATTCACCCCTCCACTTT.

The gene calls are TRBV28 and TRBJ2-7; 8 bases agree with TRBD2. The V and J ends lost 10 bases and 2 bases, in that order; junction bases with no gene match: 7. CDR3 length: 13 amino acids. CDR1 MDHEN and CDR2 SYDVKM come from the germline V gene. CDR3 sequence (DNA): TGTGCCAACGGGGGGGGCTACCCCTACGAGCAGTACTTC. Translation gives CANGGGYPYEQYF.

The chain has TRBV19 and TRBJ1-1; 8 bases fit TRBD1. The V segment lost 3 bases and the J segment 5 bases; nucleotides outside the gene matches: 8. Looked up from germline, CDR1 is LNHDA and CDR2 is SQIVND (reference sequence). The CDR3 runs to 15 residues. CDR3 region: CASSMWGTGGTEAFF. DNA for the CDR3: TGTGCCAGTAGTATGTGGGGGACAGGAGGGACTGAAGCTTTCTTT.

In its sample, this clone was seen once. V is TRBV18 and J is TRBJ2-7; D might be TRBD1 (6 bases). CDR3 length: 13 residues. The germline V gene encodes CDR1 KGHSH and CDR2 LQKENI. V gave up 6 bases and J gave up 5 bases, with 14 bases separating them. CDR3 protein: CASSVSRDNEQYF. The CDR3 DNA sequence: TGTGCCAGCTCCGTCAGCCGGGACAACGAGCAGTACTTC.

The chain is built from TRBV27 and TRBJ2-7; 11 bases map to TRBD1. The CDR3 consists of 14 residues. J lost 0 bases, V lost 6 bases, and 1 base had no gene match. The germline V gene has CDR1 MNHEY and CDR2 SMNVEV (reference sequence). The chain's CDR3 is CASRGTGGSYEQYF. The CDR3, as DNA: TGTGCCAGCAGGGGGACAGGGGGCTCCTACGAGCAGTACTTC.

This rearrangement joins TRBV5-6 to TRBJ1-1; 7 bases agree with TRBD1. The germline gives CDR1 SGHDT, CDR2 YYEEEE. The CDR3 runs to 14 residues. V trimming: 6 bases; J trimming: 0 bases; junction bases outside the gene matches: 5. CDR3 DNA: TGTGCCAGCAAGCTTACAGGGGTGAACACTGAAGCTTTCTTT. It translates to CASKLTGVNTEAFF.

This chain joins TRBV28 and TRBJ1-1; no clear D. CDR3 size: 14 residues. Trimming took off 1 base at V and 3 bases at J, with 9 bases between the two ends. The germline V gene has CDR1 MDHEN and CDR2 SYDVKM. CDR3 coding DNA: TGTGCCAGCAGTTTATCGGGGTTTTACACTGAAGCTTTCTTT. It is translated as CASSLSGFYTEAFF.

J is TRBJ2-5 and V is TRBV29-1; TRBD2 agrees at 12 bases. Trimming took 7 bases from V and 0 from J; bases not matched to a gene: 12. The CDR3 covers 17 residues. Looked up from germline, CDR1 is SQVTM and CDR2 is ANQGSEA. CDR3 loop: CSGRGLAGSRDQETQYF. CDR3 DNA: TGCAGCGGCCGAGGACTAGCGGGAAGCAGAGACCAAGAGACCCAGTACTTC.

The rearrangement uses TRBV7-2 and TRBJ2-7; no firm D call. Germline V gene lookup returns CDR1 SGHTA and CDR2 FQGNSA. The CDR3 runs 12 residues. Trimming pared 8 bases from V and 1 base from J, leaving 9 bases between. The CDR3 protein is CASESSSYEQYF. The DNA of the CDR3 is TGTGCCAGCGAGTCGAGTTCCTACGAGCAGTACTTC.

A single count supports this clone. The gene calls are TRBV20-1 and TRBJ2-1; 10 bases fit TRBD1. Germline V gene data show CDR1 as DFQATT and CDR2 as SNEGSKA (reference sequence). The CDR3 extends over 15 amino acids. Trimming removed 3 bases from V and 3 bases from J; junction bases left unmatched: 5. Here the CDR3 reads CSASIGTGVYNEQFF. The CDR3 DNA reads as TGCAGTGCTAGTATCGGGACAGGGGTCTACAATGAGCAGTTCTTC.

For the CDR3, the DNA is TGTGCCAGCAAGGCGGGTTCTTTCGAGCAGTACTTC. Translated: CASKAGSFEQYF. The chain has TRBV2 and TRBJ2-7; possible D gene TRBD2, 5 bases. The V and J ends lost 7 bases and 6 bases respectively, with 13 bases between them. Germline loops: CDR1 SNHLY, CDR2 FYNNEI. The CDR3 totals 12 residues. Supplemented by reference TRBV2 and TRBJ2-7, the full variable domain reads EPEVTQTPSHQVTQMGQEVILRCVPISNHLYFYWYRQILGQKVEFLVSFYNNEISEKSEIFDDQFSVERPDGSNFTLKIRSTKLEDSAMYFCASKAGSFEQYFGPGTRLTVT.

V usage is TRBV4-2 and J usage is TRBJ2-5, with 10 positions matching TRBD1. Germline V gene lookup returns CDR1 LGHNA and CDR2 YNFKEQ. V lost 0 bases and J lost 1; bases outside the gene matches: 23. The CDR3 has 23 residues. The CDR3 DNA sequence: TGTGCCAGCAGCCAAGACGCGAATCCGATCGGGACAGGGGTCCCCCCAGCCCAAGAGACCCAGTACTTC. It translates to CASSQDANPIGTGVPPAQETQYF.